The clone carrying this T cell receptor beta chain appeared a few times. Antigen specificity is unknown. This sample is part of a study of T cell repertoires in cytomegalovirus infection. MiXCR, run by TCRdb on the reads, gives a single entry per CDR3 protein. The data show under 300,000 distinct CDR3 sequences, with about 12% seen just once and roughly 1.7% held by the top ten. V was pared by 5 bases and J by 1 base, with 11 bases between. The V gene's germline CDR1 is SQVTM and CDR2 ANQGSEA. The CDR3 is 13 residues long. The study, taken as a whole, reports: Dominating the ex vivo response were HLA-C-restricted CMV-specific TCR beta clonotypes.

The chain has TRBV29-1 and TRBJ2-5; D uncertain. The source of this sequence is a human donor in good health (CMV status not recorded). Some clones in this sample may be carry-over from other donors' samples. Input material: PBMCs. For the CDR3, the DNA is TGCAGCGTTTATATGGCAGGCCAAGAGACCCAGTACTTC. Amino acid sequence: CSVYMAGQETQYF.